This entry concerns a single TCR beta chain. Its antigen is not identified. Germline-derived CDR1 and CDR2 are SGHRS and YFSETQ. The CDR3 extends over 14 amino acids. V shed 3 bases and J shed 6 bases, with 16 bases lying between them. The sample is drawn from a study of CD8 T cells in ankylosing spondylitis. Study observations and caveats: Ankylosing spondylitis blood appeared to be characterized by a TCR beta motif of several highly homologous variants.

TCRdb redid the calling of the 5' RACE reads with MiXCR, one entry per CDR3 protein. The sample shows 700,000 or so distinct CDR3 sequences, 19% of them seen only once. The clonotype was recovered from a male donor with ankylosing spondylitis. Sequencing input: blood, either unsorted or a sorted T cell fraction (not recorded which). J is TRBJ2-7 and V is TRBV5-1; D unclear. CDR3 bases: TGCGCCAGCAGCTCAAACGCTCCGGGTTTCGAGCAGTACTTC. Translating gives CASSSNAPGFEQYF.